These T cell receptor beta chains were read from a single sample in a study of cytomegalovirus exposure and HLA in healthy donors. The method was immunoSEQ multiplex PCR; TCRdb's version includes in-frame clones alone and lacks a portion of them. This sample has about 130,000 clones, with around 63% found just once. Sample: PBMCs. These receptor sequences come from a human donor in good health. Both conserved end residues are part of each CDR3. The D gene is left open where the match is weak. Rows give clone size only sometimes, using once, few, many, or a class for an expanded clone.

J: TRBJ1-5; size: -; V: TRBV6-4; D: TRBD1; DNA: TGTGCCAGCAGTGCCTGGACAGGGGGCGGCAATCAGCCCCAGCATTTT; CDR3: CASSAWTGGGNQPQHF
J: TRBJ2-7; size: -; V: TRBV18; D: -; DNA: TGTGCCAGCTCACCAAATCCAGGTGCCCAAGGGCAGTACTTC; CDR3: CASSPNPGAQGQYF
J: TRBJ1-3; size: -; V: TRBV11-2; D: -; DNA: TGTGCCAGCAGCATCGTCGGGGGCTCTGGAAACACCATATATTTT; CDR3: CASSIVGGSGNTIYF
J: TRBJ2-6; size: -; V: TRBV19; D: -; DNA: TGTGCCAGTAGCAGGGCGCTTGGGGCCAACGTCCTGACTTTC; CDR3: CASSRALGANVLTF
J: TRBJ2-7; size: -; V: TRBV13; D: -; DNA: TGTGCCAGCAGCAAAAGCGGACGGGCCTACGAGCAGTACTTC; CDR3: CASSKSGRAYEQYF
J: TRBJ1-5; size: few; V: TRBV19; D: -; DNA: TGTGCCAGTAACTTGGGGCGCCTTAGCAATCAGCCCCAGCATTTT; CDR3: CASNLGRLSNQPQHF
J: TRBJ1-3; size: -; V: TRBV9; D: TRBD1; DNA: TGTGCCAGCAGCGTAACAGGGGCTGCTGGAAACACCATATATTTT; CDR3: CASSVTGAAGNTIYF
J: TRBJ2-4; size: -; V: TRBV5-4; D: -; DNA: TGTGCCAGCAGCTTGGGGGGGGGCCAGTTAGCCAAAAACATTCAGTACTTC; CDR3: CASSLGGGQLAKNIQYF
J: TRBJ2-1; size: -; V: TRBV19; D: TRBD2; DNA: TGTGCCAGCTCGACGAGCGGGAGCGCTGTCTACAATGAGCAGTTCTTC; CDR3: CASSTSGSAVYNEQFF
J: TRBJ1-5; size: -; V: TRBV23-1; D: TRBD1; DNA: TGCGCCAGCAGTCGTGACGCGACAGGGAGAAATCAGCCCCAGCATTTT; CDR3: CASSRDATGRNQPQHF
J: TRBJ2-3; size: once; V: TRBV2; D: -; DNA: TGTGCCAGCAGTGAAGATGAGGCAGCCAGAATAGATACGCAGTATTTT; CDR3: CASSEDEAARIDTQYF
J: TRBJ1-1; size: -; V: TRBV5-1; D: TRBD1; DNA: TGCGCCAGCAGCCCGGGACAGGGGGCGGCTTTCTTT; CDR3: CASSPGQGAAFF
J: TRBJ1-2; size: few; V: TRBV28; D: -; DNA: TGTGCCAGCAGAATACGGGAGCGGGGTGGAGATGGCTACACCTTC; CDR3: CASRIRERGGDGYTF
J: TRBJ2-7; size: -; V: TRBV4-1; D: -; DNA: TGCGCCAGCAGCCAAGGCGGGTACGAGCAGTACTTC; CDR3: CASSQGGYEQYF
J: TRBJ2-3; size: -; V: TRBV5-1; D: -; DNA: TGCGCCAGCAGCGGTAGGGACCCGGGGGCAGATACGCAGTATTTT; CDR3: CASSGRDPGADTQYF
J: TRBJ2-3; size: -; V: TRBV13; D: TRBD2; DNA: TGTGCCAGCAGCTTGGGGAGGGAGGATACGCAGTATTTT; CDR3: CASSLGREDTQYF
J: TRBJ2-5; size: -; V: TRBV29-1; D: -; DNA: TGCAGCGCCGTCCGAGGGGGGGGAGAGACCCAGTACTTC; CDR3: CSAVRGGGETQYF
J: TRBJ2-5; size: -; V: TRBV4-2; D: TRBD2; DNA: TGTGCCAGCAGCCAAGATCGTGGGGGACTAGTGTACCAAGAGACCCAGTACTTC; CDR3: CASSQDRGGLVYQETQYF
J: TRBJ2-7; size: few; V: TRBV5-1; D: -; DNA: TGCGCCAGCAGCTTGGGTTCTGGGGCGTTCTACGAGCAGTACTTC; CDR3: CASSLGSGAFYEQYF
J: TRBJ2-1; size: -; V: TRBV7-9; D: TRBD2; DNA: TGTGCCAGCAGCCCCGTTGGGACTAGCTCCTACAATGAGCAGTTCTTC; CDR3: CASSPVGTSSYNEQFF
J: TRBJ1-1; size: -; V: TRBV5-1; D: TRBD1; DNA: TGCGCCAGCAGTTTGGGGACAGGGACCTATGAAGCTTTCTTT; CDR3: CASSLGTGTYEAFF
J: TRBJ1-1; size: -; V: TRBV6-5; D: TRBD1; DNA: TGTGCCAGCAGCCGGGGACAGGGGTTATCTGAAGCTTTCTTT; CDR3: CASSRGQGLSEAFF
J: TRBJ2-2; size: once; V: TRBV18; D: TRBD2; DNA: TGTGCCAGCTCACGAGGGACTAGCGGCACCGGGGAGCTGTTTTTT; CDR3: CASSRGTSGTGELFF
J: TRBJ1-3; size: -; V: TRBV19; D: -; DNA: TGTGCCAGTAGTATAGGACAGGTTGGAAACACCATATATTTT; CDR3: CASSIGQVGNTIYF
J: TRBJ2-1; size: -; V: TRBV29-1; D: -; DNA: TGCAGCGTTGAAATCGATGAGCAGTTCTTC; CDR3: CSVEIDEQFF
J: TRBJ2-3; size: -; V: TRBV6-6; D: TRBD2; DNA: TGTGCCAGCTCCGGGACTAAGTGGGATACGCAGTATTTT; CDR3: CASSGTKWDTQYF
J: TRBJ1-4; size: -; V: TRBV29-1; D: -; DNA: TGCAGCGTTGGAGTCATCGGCGGTAATGAAAAACTGTTTTTT; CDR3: CSVGVIGGNEKLFF
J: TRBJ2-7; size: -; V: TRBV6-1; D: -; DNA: TGTGCCAGCAGTGAATTGTATTACGAGCAGTACTTC; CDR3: CASSELYYEQYF
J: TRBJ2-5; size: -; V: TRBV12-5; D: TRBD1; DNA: TGTGCTAGTGGTCCCGGACAGGCGTACCAAGAGACCCAGTACTTC; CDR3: CASGPGQAYQETQYF
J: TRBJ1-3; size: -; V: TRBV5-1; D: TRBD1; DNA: TGCGCCAGCAGCTTGGGACAGGGGGCTGGAAACACCATATATTTT; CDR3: CASSLGQGAGNTIYF
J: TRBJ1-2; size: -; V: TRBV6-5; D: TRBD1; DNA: TGTGCCAGCAATCCTACAGGGGGCCATGGCTACACCTTC; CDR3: CASNPTGGHGYTF
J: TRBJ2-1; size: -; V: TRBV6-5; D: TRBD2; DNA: TGTGCCAGCAGTTCCCTTCCGGGACTAGCGAACAATGAGCAGTTCTTC; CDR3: CASSSLPGLANNEQFF
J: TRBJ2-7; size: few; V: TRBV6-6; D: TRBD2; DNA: TGTGCCAGCAGTTCGACTAGCGGGAGTCCCTACGAGCAGTACTTC; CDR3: CASSSTSGSPYEQYF
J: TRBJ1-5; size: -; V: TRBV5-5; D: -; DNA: TGTGCCAGCAGCTTGTTTGGTCAGAGGCAGCCCCAGCATTTT; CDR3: CASSLFGQRQPQHF
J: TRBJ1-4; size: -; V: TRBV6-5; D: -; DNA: TGTGCCAGCAGTTACTCGCGGACATCTAATGAAAAACTGTTTTTT; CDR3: CASSYSRTSNEKLFF
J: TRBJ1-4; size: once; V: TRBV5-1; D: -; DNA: TGCGCCAGCAGCCCCGGGACAAATGAAAAACTGTTTTTT; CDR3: CASSPGTNEKLFF
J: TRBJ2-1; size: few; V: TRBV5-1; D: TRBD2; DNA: TGCGCCAGCGGCCCTAGCGGGAGATACAATGAGCAGTTCTTC; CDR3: CASGPSGRYNEQFF
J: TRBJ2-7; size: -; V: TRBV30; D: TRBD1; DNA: TGTGCCTGGATTAACAGGGGAAGACACGAGCAGTACTTC; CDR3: CAWINRGRHEQYF
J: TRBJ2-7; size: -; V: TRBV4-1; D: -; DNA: TGCGCCAGCAGCCAAGATTACAGGGCCCCCCTCCGGCAGTACTTC; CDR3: CASSQDYRAPLRQYF
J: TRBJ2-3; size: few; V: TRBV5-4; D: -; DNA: TGTGCCAGCAGCTTGGAGCGGCTAACTAGCACAGATACGCAGTATTTT; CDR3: CASSLERLTSTDTQYF
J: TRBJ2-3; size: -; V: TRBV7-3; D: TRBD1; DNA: TGTGTCAGCAGCTGGCGACAGGGGGGGACAGATACGCAGTATTTT; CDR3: CVSSWRQGGTDTQYF
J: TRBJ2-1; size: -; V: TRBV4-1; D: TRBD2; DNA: TGCGCCAGCAGCCAAGAATTGGCGGGAGGGTTTCGGAATGAGCAGTTCTTC; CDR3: CASSQELAGGFRNEQFF
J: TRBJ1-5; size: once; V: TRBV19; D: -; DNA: TGTGCCAGTAGTATCGGGCAGGAGAGGGATTATAGCAATCAGCCCCAGCATTTT; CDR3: CASSIGQERDYSNQPQHF
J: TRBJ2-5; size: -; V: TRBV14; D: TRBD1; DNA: TGTGCCAGCAGCCAAGATTTTGAGGGACAGGGAGGAGTAGAGACCCAGTACTTC; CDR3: CASSQDFEGQGGVETQYF
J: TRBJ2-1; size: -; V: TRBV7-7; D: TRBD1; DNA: TGTGCTAGCAGCTCGGGACAGGGTAATGAGCAGTTCTTC; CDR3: CASSSGQGNEQFF
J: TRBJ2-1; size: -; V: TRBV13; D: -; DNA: TGTGCCAGCAGCTCCGCTCCGTTGTCCGGGAATGAGCAGTTCTTC; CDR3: CASSSAPLSGNEQFF
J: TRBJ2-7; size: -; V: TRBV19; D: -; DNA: TGTGCCAGTAGTACCCTACGAGGGAGCCTTTCCTACGAGCAGTACTTC; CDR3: CASSTLRGSLSYEQYF
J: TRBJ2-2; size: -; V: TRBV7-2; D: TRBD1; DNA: TGTGCCAGCAGCCCCACCGGGACAGGGGGCGGGGAGCTGTTTTTT; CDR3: CASSPTGTGGGELFF
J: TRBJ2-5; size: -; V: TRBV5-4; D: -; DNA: TGTGCCAGCAGCCGAAGGACTCCTCACGAGAGAGAGACCCAGTACTTC; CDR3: CASSRRTPHERETQYF
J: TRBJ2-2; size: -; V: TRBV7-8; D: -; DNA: TGTGCCAGCAGCCTGAATGGCGGTTACACCGGGGAGCTGTTTTTT; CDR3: CASSLNGGYTGELFF